Here is one T cell receptor beta chain with its context. Its target antigen remains unknown. Per-base qualities were not stored, and no clone one base away is much larger. Ficoll-Paque density gradient centrifugation was the method used to isolate PBMCs. The CDR3 starts with the cysteine, ends with the phenylalanine, and has 13 residues. The DNA shown is the 39-base CDR3, in frame from base 1. The germline V gene supplies CDR1 ENHRY and CDR2 SYGVKD. V lost 8 bases and J lost 1 base; the stretch between them is 10 bases long. The sample comes from a study of T-cell memory formation after mild COVID-19 (TCRdb year 2021). Background on the whole study: TCR sequence clusters from the two donors were found to be largely donor specific. Longitudinal TCRalpha and TCRbeta repertoire sequencing tracked T-cell clones expanding and contracting after mild COVID-19 in a couple of donors. The cohort comprised two young, previously healthy adult volunteers, one female and one male. Summary of the overall study and its limitations: Contracting CD4+ clones were found mainly in CM and EM memory subsets, while CD8+ clones were enriched in EMRA. The study included only a couple of mild cases, and larger cohorts that include severe cases with pre-infection samples were judged to be necessary. SARS-CoV-2 specificity of the second-wave clones peaking on day 37 was not confirmed. The detection of some responding clones in pre-infection memory suggests that pre-existing cross-reactive memory T cells joined the SARS-CoV-2 response. Clones that contracted from day 15 to 85 showed balanced CD4/CD8 phenotypes, whereas a second wave of clones that expanded from day 15 to 37 leaned towards CD4+.

The sequencer was an Illumina NovaSeq 6000. Using 5'RACE with constant-segment primers, TCRalpha and TCRbeta cDNA libraries were constructed, with sample barcodes and unique molecular identifiers added in the process. RNA was extracted from every sample with Trizol reagent. Amplification of the libraries took two PCR steps, and the second step added a second sample barcode plus Illumina TruSeq adapters. Sequencing of the libraries was done on an Illumina NovaSeq, producing 2 x 150 bp paired-end reads. The authors processed their data as follows. The reads were demultiplexed and collapsed into UMI-guided consensus sequences using migec v1.2.7. Using mixcr v2.1.11, UMI consensuses were aligned to TRA and TRB V and J templates and then assembled into clonotypes. A clonotype was counted as expanded or contracted only if both edgeR and NoisET called the change significant, with noise models trained on biological replicates. For edgeR calls, a false discovery rate-adjusted p below 0.01 and a log2 fold-change threshold of 1 were applied. As an exploratory analysis of dynamics, PCA with hierarchical clustering was applied to max-normalized trajectories of the 1000 most abundant clonotypes. Separately sequenced CD4+ and CD8+ repertoires were used to assign a CD4 or CD8 phenotype to each responding clone. The raw public reads went through TCRdb reprocessing: fastp at Q25, MiXCR clone calling, in-frame beta chains kept. Every distinct CDR3 protein forms one entry, paired with its most common genes and DNA. The V and J calls, along with clone size, are taken from TCRdb and not from the paper's own processing. This sample comprises under 300,000 distinct CDR3 sequences, approximately 8% of them detected only once. The ten largest clonotypes hold roughly 22% of the sample.

This clonotype was sampled from a young man who had mild COVID-19 (a few samples of this study predate the infection). The sample titles of this study are shuffled in the database, so cell type and time point are left out; the donor was told from shared clones. Sequencing input: PBMCs or a T cell subset sorted from them (not recorded which). The V gene is TRBV10-3 and the J gene is TRBJ2-3; 5 matching bases give a weak D call of TRBD1. The DNA sequence is given as TGTGCCATCGGGGCTTCTGGCACAGATACGCAGTATTTT. Its amino acids are CAIGASGTDTQYF.